This T cell receptor beta chain was sequenced during a study of T cell repertoires in cytomegalovirus infection. The CDR3 runs 14 residues. Germline lookup yields CDR1 DFQATT and CDR2 SNEGSKA (reference sequence). The V gene lost 3 bases and the J gene lost 3 bases, with 14 bases spanning the gap. Each CDR3 protein is one row after TCRdb ran MiXCR on the reads. The sample includes approximately 500,000 distinct CDR3 sequences, 15% to 20% of them seen just once. V and J are TRBV20-1 and TRBJ2-5; maybe TRBD2 (7 bases). This TCR was recovered from a human donor in good health (CMV status not recorded). Some clones in this sample may be carry-over from other donors' samples. Sequencing was done on a sample of CD8+ T cells from PBMCs. CDR3 bases: TGCAGTGCTAGGGAGGGGGGGGGAAAAGAGACCCAGTACTTC. Translation gives CSAREGGGKETQYF.